The next 26 T cell receptor beta chains were all read from a single sample in a study of T cell changes during pregnancy in multiple sclerosis. The assay was immunoSEQ multiplex PCR, and TCRdb's table has in-frame clones only and misses some. The sample shows approximately 48,000 clones, roughly 90% of them seen only once. The sequencing used CD8+ T cells from peripheral blood mononuclear cells, collected before pregnancy. All receptors come from a female donor with multiple sclerosis, enrolled in a pregnancy study.

This clone was seen only a few times. This sequence joins TRBV4-2 and TRBJ1-1; TRBD1 aligns across 8 bases. Germline trimming cut 2 bases from V and 6 bases from J; bases unmatched to any gene: 5. The CDR3 totals 14 residues. CDR1 and CDR2 (germline): LGHNA, YNFKEQ. The CDR3 DNA reads as TGTGCCAGCAGCCAACCCACAGGGGGACCTGAAGCTTTCTTT. Protein sequence: CASSQPTGGPEAFF.

The chain carries TRBV7-9 and TRBJ2-5; TRBD1 is a possible D gene (5 bases). The V gene lost 0 bases and the J gene lost 0 bases, with 11 bases spanning the gap. The V gene's germline CDR1 is SEHNR and CDR2 FQNEAQ (reference sequence). CDR3 length: 16 residues. CDR3 sequence reads: CASSLAGAPDQETQYF. DNA of the CDR3: TGTGCCAGCAGCTTAGCAGGGGCCCCTGACCAAGAGACCCAGTACTTC.

The gene calls are TRBV19 and TRBJ2-1; TRBD2 matches at 11 bases. Germline values: CDR1 LNHDA, CDR2 SQIVND (reference sequence). Trimming cost V 2 bases and J 6 bases; bases outside gene matches: 6. CDR3 length: 16 residues. CDR3 in amino acids: CASSIIAGGPGNEQFF. CDR3 in DNA: TGTGCCAGTAGTATAATAGCGGGGGGGCCGGGCAATGAGCAGTTCTTC.

The V call is TRBV9, the J call TRBJ2-7, with 10 bases that match TRBD1. CDR3 length equals 16 residues. J gave up 4 bases and V 3 bases, and 10 bases lay outside the gene matches. CDR1 and CDR2 (germline): SGDLS, YYNGEE. CDR3 region: CASSGDRGHSYYEQYF. The DNA for the CDR3 is TGTGCCAGCAGCGGGGACAGGGGACACTCATATTACGAGCAGTACTTC.

The chain employs TRBV14 and TRBJ2-1; 9 positions agree with TRBD1. The CDR3 is 14 residues long. From germline, CDR1 is SGHDN and CDR2 FVKESK. V lost 4 bases to trimming and J lost 8 bases; unmatched junction nucleotides: 6. CDR3 sequence reads: CASSRAQGAHEQFF. CDR3 sequence (DNA): TGTGCCAGCAGCCGGGCACAGGGGGCCCATGAGCAGTTCTTC.

The V call is TRBV29-1, the J call TRBJ2-7; D is undetermined. Germline CDR1 SQVTM, CDR2 ANQGSEA. CDR3 length equals 11 residues. Trimming shortened V by 7 bases and J by 3 bases, and 10 bases separated the two germline ends. The CDR3 sequence: CSATSGYEQYF. CDR3 DNA sequence: TGCAGCGCCACCTCGGGCTACGAGCAGTACTTC.

The chain carries TRBV5-5 and TRBJ2-4; D possibly corresponds to TRBD2 (5 bases). This CDR3 has 12 amino acids. The germline CDR1 and CDR2 sequences are SGHKS and YYEKEE (reference sequence). Trimming took off 1 base at V and 7 bases at J, with 6 bases between the two ends. The DNA of the CDR3 is TGTGCCAGCAGCTTGACTAGGAACATTCAGTACTTC. Protein: CASSLTRNIQYF.

The CDR3 protein is CASSLMARGAITEAFF. CDR3 in DNA: TGTGCCAGCAGCTTAATGGCTCGGGGGGCGATCACTGAAGCTTTCTTT. The J gene is TRBJ1-1, the V gene TRBV7-8; maybe TRBD1 (6 bases). The germline V gene has CDR1 SGHVS and CDR2 FQNEAQ. Trimming removed 2 bases at V and 4 bases at J, with 17 bases between. The CDR3 loop spans 16 amino acids.

The chain combines TRBV9 with TRBJ2-3, with TRBD2 matching over 11 bases. The CDR3 runs to 15 residues. With 5 bases clipped from V and 6 bases from J, the junction kept 8 bases outside the gene matches. Germline lookup yields CDR1 SGDLS and CDR2 YYNGEE. CDR3: CASSHPSGGRDTQYF. The CDR3 nucleotides read TGTGCCAGCAGTCATCCTAGCGGGGGGAGGGATACGCAGTATTTT.

The chain employs TRBV13 and TRBJ2-5; 8 bases are shared with TRBD1. With V trimmed by 8 bases and J by 5 bases, 4 bases remained unmatched. Germline CDR1 PRHDT, CDR2 FYEKMQ (reference sequence). This CDR3 has 12 amino acids. This CDR3 is CASGQGMETQYF. CDR3 DNA: TGTGCCAGCGGACAGGGTATGGAGACCCAGTACTTC.

The rearrangement links TRBV7-9 to TRBJ1-1; TRBD1 is a possible D gene (5 bases). Trimming removed 4 bases from V and 4 bases from J, with 13 bases in between. The germline CDR1 and CDR2 sequences are SEHNR and FQNEAQ (reference sequence). There are 14 residues in the CDR3. The CDR3 sequence: CASSSDSRGTEAFF. The CDR3, as DNA: TGTGCCAGCAGCTCCGATAGTAGGGGCACTGAAGCTTTCTTT. The full variable domain, in which reference TRBV7-9 and TRBJ1-1 provide the parts outside the CDR3, is DTGVSQNPRHKITKRGQNVTFRCDPISEHNRLYWYRQTLGQGPEFLTYFQNEAQLEKSRLLSDRFSAERPKGSFSTLEIQRTEQGDSAMYLCASSSDSRGTEAFFGQGTRLTVV.

The genes are TRBV7-6 and TRBJ2-3, with a weak D call TRBD2 (7 bases). Germline loops: CDR1 SGHVS, CDR2 FNYEAQ. The CDR3 covers 14 residues. V gave up 2 bases and J gave up 6 bases, with 12 bases separating them. CDR3 sequence reads: CASSLTGGLDTQYF. Here the CDR3 DNA reads TGTGCCAGCAGCTTAACGGGGGGCCTGGATACGCAGTATTTT.

The V and J genes are TRBV18 and TRBJ2-1; TRBD1 matches at 9 bases. V dropped 4 bases and J dropped 9; count of bases not matched to a gene: 7. The germline CDR1 and CDR2 sequences are KGHSH and LQKENI. CDR3 length: 14 residues. In DNA form, the CDR3 reads TGTGCCAGCTCACGGACAGGGGAGGACGGTGAGCAGTTCTTC. This translates into CASSRTGEDGEQFF.

The sample holds one count of this clone. The V gene is TRBV5-4, the J gene TRBJ2-1, with 7 bases aligning to TRBD2. This CDR3 contains 18 residues. V dropped 2 bases and J dropped 0; count of bases not matched to a gene: 11. Germline-derived CDR1 and CDR2 are SGHNT and YYREEE (reference sequence). CDR3 in DNA: TGTGCCAGCAGCTTACCGGGACTACCCATAGTCTCCTACAATGAGCAGTTCTTC. It is translated as CASSLPGLPIVSYNEQFF.

This clone was counted only a few times. The rearrangement links TRBV5-5 to TRBJ1-2; TRBD1 matches 8 bases. The CDR3 contains 16 residues. CDR1 and CDR2 (germline): SGHKS, YYEKEE (reference sequence). The V segment lost 3 bases and the J segment 2 bases; nucleotides outside the gene matches: 9. CDR3 region: CASSWIPGQVNYGYTF. DNA for the CDR3: TGTGCCAGCAGCTGGATCCCGGGACAGGTGAACTATGGCTACACCTTC.

This chain links TRBV9 with TRBJ1-2, with TRBD1 matching over 8 bases. V shed 3 bases, J shed 7 bases, and the junction held 8 bases outside the gene matches. The germline CDR1 and CDR2 sequences are SGDLS and YYNGEE. This CDR3 contains 14 residues. The CDR3 is CASSDRTGPSGYTF. The CDR3 region has the DNA TGTGCCAGCAGCGATAGGACAGGGCCGAGTGGCTACACCTTC.

This rearrangement joins TRBV5-8 to TRBJ1-2; possibly TRBD1 for D (5 bases). Trimming cost V 0 bases and J 4 bases, with 10 bases left between them. Per germline, CDR1 SGHTS and CDR2 YDEGEE. CDR3 length: 14 amino acids. The CDR3, as DNA: TGTGCCAGCAGCTTGGAGGGGCTAGGCTATGGCTACACCTTC. Protein: CASSLEGLGYGYTF.

This clone was observed once. The chain joins TRBV19 to TRBJ2-7, with 8 bases matching TRBD1. The CDR3 is 14 amino acids. J gave up 2 bases and V 3 bases, and 3 bases lay outside the gene matches. Germline CDR1 LNHDA, CDR2 SQIVND (reference sequence). CDR3 DNA: TGTGCCAGTAGTATGGGGACAGGAGCCTACGAGCAGTACTTC. It encodes CASSMGTGAYEQYF. The full variable domain, rest sourced from reference TRBV19 and TRBJ2-7, is DGGITQSPKYLFRKEGQNVTLSCEQNLNHDAMYWYRQDPGQGLRLIYYSQIVNDFQKGDIAEGYSVSREKKESFPLTVTSAQKNPTAFYLCASSMGTGAYEQYFGPGTRLTVT.

V is TRBV7-9 and J is TRBJ1-2; maybe TRBD1 (5 bases). V lost 1 base and J 5 bases, leaving 14 bases between the germline ends. This CDR3 contains 15 residues. Per the germline V gene, CDR1 is SEHNR and CDR2 is FQNEAQ (reference sequence). CDR3 loop: CASSLEAGMKYGYTF. The CDR3 DNA reads TGTGCCAGCAGCTTAGAGGCAGGGATGAAATATGGCTACACCTTC. Together with reference TRBV7-9 and TRBJ1-2, the CDR3 gives the full variable domain: DTGVSQNPRHKITKRGQNVTFRCDPISEHNRLYWYRQTLGQGPEFLTYFQNEAQLEKSRLLSDRFSAERPKGSFSTLEIQRTEQGDSAMYLCASSLEAGMKYGYTFGSGTRLTVV.

The rearrangement joins TRBV6-6 to TRBJ1-3; 8 nucleotides align to TRBD1. Trimming took 8 bases from V and 7 from J; bases not matched to a gene: 1. CDR1 MNHNY and CDR2 SVGAGI come from the germline V gene (reference sequence). There are 11 residues in the CDR3. CDR3 sequence (DNA): TGTGCCAGCCGGACAGGGAACACCATATATTTT. Translated, it gives CASRTGNTIYF.

The V gene is TRBV21-1, the J gene TRBJ2-7; the D call in the table, TRBD2, was not verified against the DNA. TRBV21-1 is termed a pseudogene. This CDR3 has 18 amino acids. The CDR3: CASSMASGGVSWGYEQYF. CDR3 coding DNA: TGTGCCAGCAGCATGGCTAGCGGGGGGGTCTCTTGGGGCTACGAGCAGTACTTC.

This chain joins TRBV4-3 and TRBJ1-5; weak D call: TRBD1 (5 bases). The CDR3 runs 15 residues. V lost 1 base, J lost 6 bases, and 13 bases lay in between. From germline, CDR1 is LGHNA and CDR2 YSLEER. This chain's CDR3 is CASSQGIGGTQPQHF. CDR3 DNA: TGCGCCAGCAGCCAAGGGATTGGGGGGACTCAGCCCCAGCATTTT.

The chain has TRBV6-5 and TRBJ2-2; 9 bases are a match to TRBD1. The CDR3 is 15 residues long. V shed 6 bases and J 5 bases; nucleotides not matched to a gene: 7. The germline CDR1 and CDR2 sequences are MNHEY and SVGAGI. CDR3 region: CASRLGQGWTGELFF. The CDR3 DNA reads as TGTGCCAGCAGGCTGGGACAGGGATGGACCGGGGAGCTGTTTTTT.

Details on this clone: A much larger clone differs by one base, so this may be a read error. J is TRBJ1-1 and V is TRBV7-2; 9 bases fit TRBD1. CDR1 and CDR2 (germline): SGHTA, FQGNSA. CDR3 size: 15 residues. The V and J ends lost 4 bases and 0 bases, in that order; junction bases with no gene match: 3. CDR3 DNA sequence: TGTGCCAGCAGCTGGGGGACAGGGATGAACACTGAAGCTTTCTTT. Protein product: CASSWGTGMNTEAFF. Full variable domain (remainder filled in from reference TRBV7-2 and TRBJ1-1): GAGVSQSPSNKVTEKGKDVELRCDPISGHTALYWYRQSLGQGLEFLIYFQGNSAPDKSGLPSDRFSAERTGGSVSTLTIQRTQQEDSAVYLCASSWGTGMNTEAFFGQGTRLTVV.

The chain recombines TRBV4-1 with TRBJ1-3, with 10 bases identical to TRBD1. CDR1 MGHRA and CDR2 YSYEKL come from the germline V gene. CDR3 length: 16 residues. Germline trimming cut 1 base from V and 2 bases from J; bases unmatched to any gene: 2. The CDR3 bases are TGCGCCAGCAGCCAAGTAGGGACAGGGGCTGGAAACACCATATATTTT. This codes for CASSQVGTGAGNTIYF.

The chain employs TRBV19 and TRBJ2-5, with 10 bases identical to TRBD1. V dropped 0 bases and J dropped 3; count of bases not matched to a gene: 7. Germline V CDR1 and CDR2: LNHDA, SQIVND (reference sequence). The CDR3 is made up of 17 amino acids. The CDR3 is CASSIDLPGTGEETQYF. In DNA form, the CDR3 reads TGTGCCAGTAGTATAGATTTGCCCGGGACAGGGGAAGAGACCCAGTACTTC.